This T cell receptor beta chain comes out of a study of blood T cell repertoires in COVID-19. The CDR3 contains 15 residues. Trimming cost V 2 bases and J 1 base; bases outside gene matches: 0. Germline-derived CDR1 and CDR2 are MNHNS and SASEGT. The repertoire was sequenced with immunoSEQ multiplex PCR; TCRdb's copy has only in-frame clones and lacks some. Among approximately 97,000 clones, approximately 90% were seen once, and the ten largest hold around 5%. This receptor was identified in a woman in her 50s with COVID-19, enrolled during active disease. Source material: peripheral blood. The gene calls are TRBV6-1 and TRBJ2-2; 8 nucleotides line up with TRBD2. The CDR3 here is CASSELAGNTGELFF. The CDR3 nucleotides read TGTGCCAGCAGTGAACTAGCGGGGAACACCGGGGAGCTGTTTTTT.